Below, 32 T cell receptor beta chains from the same sample are listed, as sequenced in a study of cytomegalovirus exposure and HLA in healthy donors. Both 60 Vbeta primers and 13 Jbeta primers went into the PCR. The protocol was immunoSEQ multiplex PCR, while the TCRdb copy is restricted to in-frame clones and leaves out a portion. The data contain under 200,000 clones, approximately 77% of them singletons. The sequencing sample was made of PBMCs. The receptors stem from a female donor in good health and CMV-seronegative.

The CDR3 nucleotides are TGTGCCAGCAGTGCCCCCAGCGGGAGTTTTAATGAGCAGTTCTTC. It translates to CASSAPSGSFNEQFF. The chain employs TRBV28 and TRBJ2-1; 8 bases align to TRBD2. V shed 5 bases and J 7 bases; nucleotides not matched to a gene: 10. This CDR3 is built from 15 residues. Germline assignment: CDR1 MDHEN and CDR2 SYDVKM.

The CDR3 spells CASSFSGTAVSGANVLTF. The CDR3 coding sequence is TGTGCCAGCAGCTTCTCCGGGACAGCTGTCTCTGGGGCCAACGTCCTGACTTTC. This sequence joins TRBV7-2 and TRBJ2-6; 7 bases agree with TRBD1. Unmatched junction bases numbered 8, after V lost 3 bases and J lost 0 bases. There are 18 residues in the CDR3. CDR1 is SGHTA, CDR2 FQGNSA, per germline.

V and J are TRBV11-2 and TRBJ1-5; 8 bases are shared with TRBD1. The CDR3 runs to 14 residues. Trimming at V came to 5 bases and at J to 8 bases, leaving 8 bases not matched to a gene. In germline, CDR1 is SGHAT, CDR2 FQNNGV. In DNA form, the CDR3 reads TGTGCCAGCAGCGTCCACAGGGGGGGAAAGCCCCAGCATTTT. Residues: CASSVHRGGKPQHF.

This chain joins TRBV28 and TRBJ2-3; 9 positions match TRBD2. The CDR3 is 14 amino acids. Trimming removed 9 bases from V and 1 base from J; junction bases left unmatched: 5. Per germline, CDR1 MDHEN and CDR2 SYDVKM. The CDR3 loop reads CASHRTSGTDTQYF. In nucleotides, the CDR3 is TGTGCCAGTCACAGGACTAGCGGCACAGATACGCAGTATTTT.

V and J are TRBV19 and TRBJ2-7; TRBD2 aligns across 10 bases. CDR1 LNHDA and CDR2 SQIVND come from the germline V gene (reference sequence). Germline trimming cut 6 bases from V and 5 bases from J; bases unmatched to any gene: 4. CDR3 length: 13 residues. The CDR3 protein is CASSTSGKNEQYF. The DNA for the CDR3 is TGTGCCAGTAGCACTAGCGGGAAAAACGAGCAGTACTTC.

The gene calls are TRBV7-3 and TRBJ2-5; the match to TRBD2 covers 9 bases. The CDR3 runs to 14 residues. Germline CDR1 is SGHTA and CDR2 is FQGTGA. J lost 4 bases, V lost 2 bases, and 2 bases had no gene match. The CDR3 here is CASSLAGGGETQYF. The CDR3 DNA sequence: TGTGCCAGCAGCTTAGCGGGAGGGGGAGAGACCCAGTACTTC. Based on the CDR3 plus reference TRBV7-3 and TRBJ2-5, the full variable domain is GAGVSQTPSNKVTEKGKYVELRCDPISGHTALYWYRQSLGQGPEFLIYFQGTGAADDSGLPNDRFFAVRPEGSVSTLKIQRTERGDSAVYLCASSLAGGGETQYFGPGTRLLVL.

This chain uses TRBV18 with TRBJ1-1; no definite D call. V was shortened by 4 bases and J by 4 bases, with 16 bases between the two germline ends. Germline V gene lookup returns CDR1 KGHSH and CDR2 LQKENI. This CDR3 region has 15 residues. This CDR3 is CASSLPSGWLTEAFF. CDR3 sequence (DNA): TGTGCCAGCTCACTGCCCTCCGGGTGGCTCACTGAAGCTTTCTTT.

The chain employs TRBV9 and TRBJ2-5, with 7 bases matching TRBD1. The CDR3 extends over 15 amino acids. Losses at the gene ends were 4 bases for V and 5 bases for J; bases not matched to a gene: 11. The germline gives CDR1 SGDLS, CDR2 YYNGEE. CDR3 loop: CASSPPGTVRETQYF. The CDR3 DNA is TGTGCCAGCAGCCCCCCCGGGACAGTCCGGGAGACCCAGTACTTC.

This chain links TRBV15 with TRBJ2-1; a possible D gene is TRBD2 (6 bases). This CDR3 contains 16 residues. From germline, CDR1 is LNHNV and CDR2 YYDKDF (reference sequence). V gave up 5 bases and J gave up 4 bases, with 18 bases separating them. The chain's CDR3 is CATSPGLSTRYNEQFF. The CDR3 coding sequence is TGTGCCACCAGCCCGGGACTCTCGACTAGATACAATGAGCAGTTCTTC.

The chain carries TRBV9 and TRBJ2-7, with D perhaps TRBD1 (6 bases). The V end was cut by 0 bases, the J end by 3 bases, with 10 bases between. This CDR3 has 14 residues. The germline gives CDR1 SGDLS, CDR2 YYNGEE. The CDR3 loop reads CASSVDGTIYEQYF. Here the CDR3 DNA reads TGTGCCAGCAGCGTAGATGGGACAATCTACGAGCAGTACTTC.

The chain has TRBV28 and TRBJ1-1; D gene unclear. V was shortened by 6 bases and J by 1 base, with 18 bases between the two germline ends. CDR1 MDHEN and CDR2 SYDVKM come from the germline V gene. This CDR3 is built from 16 residues. CDR3 bases: TGTGCCAGCAGGACAACCACGTCCAACCCGAACACTGAAGCTTTCTTT. As protein: CASRTTTSNPNTEAFF.

J is TRBJ2-6 and V is TRBV7-2; D is unresolved. Trimming stripped 0 bases from V and 0 bases from J, with 18 bases between. From germline, CDR1 is SGHTA and CDR2 FQGNSA. The CDR3 is made up of 20 amino acids. CDR3 DNA: TGTGCCAGCAGCTTAGCAGAGGCCCACCCCGCATACTCTGGGGCCAACGTCCTGACTTTC. It yields the protein CASSLAEAHPAYSGANVLTF.

This clone has at least ten counts. This chain connects TRBV6-1 to TRBJ1-5; tentatively, D is TRBD1 (5 bases). The germline V gene encodes CDR1 MNHNS and CDR2 SASEGT. V lost 0 bases and J lost 4, with 10 bases in between. The CDR3 totals 15 residues. CDR3 residues: CASSEAAGGNQPQHF. For the CDR3, the DNA is TGTGCCAGCAGTGAAGCAGCGGGGGGGAATCAGCCCCAGCATTTT.

Only a few counts were recorded for this clone. This chain connects TRBV19 to TRBJ2-1; TRBD2 agrees at 8 bases. The V gene's germline CDR1 is LNHDA and CDR2 SQIVND (reference sequence). Germline trimming cut 7 bases from V and 9 bases from J; bases unmatched to any gene: 8. The CDR3 covers 13 residues. CDR3 region: CASTAGGRSEQFF. The CDR3 DNA sequence: TGTGCCAGTACCGCGGGGGGTCGGAGTGAGCAGTTCTTC. Using reference TRBV19 and TRBJ2-1 for the parts outside the CDR3, the full variable domain is DGGITQSPKYLFRKEGQNVTLSCEQNLNHDAMYWYRQDPGQGLRLIYYSQIVNDFQKGDIAEGYSVSREKKESFPLTVTSAQKNPTAFYLCASTAGGRSEQFFGPGTRLTVL.

Worth noting for this clone: Other DNA sequences of this sample code for an identical CDR3. This sequence joins TRBV7-2 and TRBJ1-5, with TRBD1 identical over 7 bases. V dropped 6 bases and J dropped 2; count of bases not matched to a gene: 4. The CDR3 totals 14 residues. Germline assignment: CDR1 SGHTA and CDR2 FQGNSA. As DNA, the CDR3 is TGTGCCAGCAGTACCGGGACAGGCAATCAGCCCCAGCATTTT. It encodes CASSTGTGNQPQHF. The full variable domain, its missing parts supplied by reference TRBV7-2 and TRBJ1-5, is GAGVSQSPSNKVTEKGKDVELRCDPISGHTALYWYRQSLGQGLEFLIYFQGNSAPDKSGLPSDRFSAERTGGSVSTLTIQRTQQEDSAVYLCASSTGTGNQPQHFGDGTRLSIL.

This rearrangement joins TRBV6-4 to TRBJ2-1; 11 bases agree with TRBD2. After removal of 5 bases from V and 5 bases from J, the junction contained 5 bases not matched to a gene. Per the germline V gene, CDR1 is MRHNA and CDR2 is SNTAGT. The CDR3 covers 15 residues. CDR3 amino acids: CASSLAGGPNNEQFF. The CDR3 region has the DNA TGTGCCAGCAGTCTAGCGGGAGGCCCCAACAATGAGCAGTTCTTC.

This chain connects TRBV28 to TRBJ1-1, with TRBD1 identical over 9 bases. J gave up 6 bases and V 4 bases, and 9 bases lay outside the gene matches. The V gene's germline CDR1 is MDHEN and CDR2 SYDVKM. The CDR3 consists of 15 residues. Written as DNA, the CDR3 is TGTGCCAGCAGTTCCGGGACAGGGATTACGGCTGAAGCTTTCTTT. Encoded protein: CASSSGTGITAEAFF.

CDR3 in DNA: TGTGCCAGCAGCTTGTCTGCTAGCGGGGGAAGCACAGATACGCAGTATTTT. It translates to CASSLSASGGSTDTQYF. The genes are TRBV11-1 and TRBJ2-3, with 10 bases aligning to TRBD2. The V gene's germline CDR1 is SGHAT and CDR2 FQDESV (reference sequence). Germline trimming cut 3 bases from V and 0 bases from J; bases unmatched to any gene: 6. The CDR3 contains 17 residues.

CDR3 sequence: CASTEAFF. Written as DNA, the CDR3 is TGTGCCAGCACGGAAGCTTTCTTT. The V gene is TRBV2, the J gene TRBJ1-1, with D unclear. Trimming cost V 7 bases and J 8 bases, with 2 bases left between them. Per germline, CDR1 SNHLY and CDR2 FYNNEI. The CDR3 is made up of 8 amino acids.

The V gene is TRBV4-2, the J gene TRBJ2-7, with D tentatively TRBD2 (6 bases). Trimming cost V 0 bases and J 1 base, with 10 bases left between them. Germline V lookup: CDR1 LGHNA, CDR2 YNFKEQ. This CDR3 contains 15 residues. The CDR3 DNA is TGTGCCAGCAGCCAAGATCGGACTACTTCCTACGAGCAGTACTTC. Translation: CASSQDRTTSYEQYF.

The V call is TRBV27, the J call TRBJ1-1; the match to TRBD1 covers 8 bases. Germline V gene sequence: CDR1 MNHEY, CDR2 SMNVEV (reference sequence). The CDR3 is made up of 17 amino acids. After removal of 1 base from V and 1 base from J, the junction contained 8 bases not matched to a gene. CDR3 sequence: CASSLFGQGRANTEAFF. In DNA, the CDR3 is TGTGCCAGCAGTTTATTCGGACAGGGTCGGGCGAACACTGAAGCTTTCTTT.

The rearrangement uses TRBV5-4 and TRBJ1-1; D is uncertain. V was cut by 6 bases and J by 1 base, with 10 bases left in between. The germline V gene has CDR1 SGHNT and CDR2 YYREEE (reference sequence). The CDR3 is 13 amino acids. In nucleotides, the CDR3 is TGTGCCAGCAACCATGGGCCGAACACTGAAGCTTTCTTT. Translated: CASNHGPNTEAFF.

The chain joins TRBV7-8 to TRBJ2-7; 11 bases fit TRBD2. This CDR3 is built from 16 residues. The junction had 3 bases not matched to a gene; V was cut back by 1 base and J by 1 base. CDR1 is SGHVS, CDR2 FQNEAQ, per germline. For the CDR3, the DNA is TGTGCCAGCAGCTTAGTTGGGACTAGCGGATCCTACGAGCAGTACTTC. This codes for CASSLVGTSGSYEQYF.

The chain has TRBV28 and TRBJ1-2, with D maybe TRBD1 (6 bases). CDR3 length: 12 amino acids. V lost 1 base to trimming and J lost 10 bases, with 10 bases between them. Per germline, CDR1 MDHEN and CDR2 SYDVKM. CDR3 sequence (DNA): TGTGCCAGCAGTTTATCCTACAGGGTCTACACCTTC. Translation: CASSLSYRVYTF.

The V and J genes are TRBV7-8 and TRBJ1-5; weak D call: TRBD1 (5 bases). Per the germline V gene, CDR1 is SGHVS and CDR2 is FQNEAQ. Trimming took off 3 bases at V and 1 base at J, with 7 bases between the two ends. The CDR3 length is 14 residues. The CDR3 loop reads CASSLRGSNQPQHF. The CDR3 DNA reads as TGTGCCAGCAGCTTGCGGGGGAGCAATCAGCCCCAGCATTTT. Combining the CDR3 with reference TRBV7-8 and TRBJ1-5 gives the whole variable domain GAGVSQSPRYKVAKRGQDVALRCDPISGHVSLFWYQQALGQGPEFLTYFQNEAQLDKSGLPSDRFFAERPEGSVSTLKIQRTQQEDSAVYLCASSLRGSNQPQHFGDGTRLSIL.

This chain joins TRBV5-8 and TRBJ1-2; tentatively, D is TRBD1 (5 bases). Per germline, CDR1 SGHTS and CDR2 YDEGEE. The V gene lost 4 bases and the J gene lost 4 bases, with 17 bases spanning the gap. This CDR3 has 15 residues. For the CDR3, the DNA is TGTGCCAGCAGCGAAAGAACACGGACAAGCTATGGCTACACCTTC. Its protein product is CASSERTRTSYGYTF.

J is TRBJ1-4 and V is TRBV30, with 8 bases matching TRBD1. This CDR3 has 11 amino acids. Per germline, CDR1 GTSNPN and CDR2 SVGIG (reference sequence). The CDR3, as DNA: TGTGCACAGGGGGCTAATGAAAAACTGTTTTTT. This gives the protein CAQGANEKLFF.

The gene calls are TRBV9 and TRBJ1-1; 11 bases fit TRBD1. Germline-derived CDR1 and CDR2 are SGDLS and YYNGEE. This CDR3 region has 15 residues. After removal of 2 bases from V and 5 bases from J, the junction contained 5 bases not matched to a gene. CDR3 loop: CASSVRDRGWTEAFF. The CDR3 DNA follows: TGTGCCAGCAGCGTTCGGGACAGGGGGTGGACTGAAGCTTTCTTT. Complete variable domain (other parts from reference TRBV9 and TRBJ1-1): DSGVTQTPKHLITATGQRVTLRCSPRSGDLSVYWYQQSLDQGLQFLIQYYNGEERAKGNILERFSAQQFPDLHSELNLSSLELGDSALYFCASSVRDRGWTEAFFGQGTRLTVV.

The chain carries TRBV5-8 and TRBJ1-6, with 9 bases lining up with TRBD1. The CDR3 contains 14 residues. Germline CDR1 is SGHTS and CDR2 is YDEGEE. The V segment lost 0 bases and the J segment 10 bases; nucleotides outside the gene matches: 2. DNA of the CDR3: TGTGCCAGCAGCTTGGACAGGGGGCTCTCACCCCTCCACTTT. Protein product: CASSLDRGLSPLHF. Based on the CDR3 plus reference TRBV5-8 and TRBJ1-6, the full variable domain is EAGVTQSPTHLIKTRGQQATLRCSPISGHTSVYWYQQALGLGLQFLLWYDEGEERNRGNFPPRFSGRQFPNYSSELNVNALELEDSALYLCASSLDRGLSPLHFGNGTRLTVT.

This clone has more than one count but fewer than ten. The chain joins TRBV19 to TRBJ1-2; possibly TRBD1 for D (6 bases). V lost 8 bases, J lost 9 bases, and 34 bases lay in between. The CDR3 is 18 residues long. The germline gives CDR1 LNHDA, CDR2 SQIVND (reference sequence). DNA of the CDR3: TGTGCCAGTTCCCGTGGGGGCACAGGTGAACACCTCCCCAAGCGCTACACCTTC. It translates to CASSRGGTGEHLPKRYTF. The whole variable domain, remainder taken from reference TRBV19 and TRBJ1-2, is DGGITQSPKYLFRKEGQNVTLSCEQNLNHDAMYWYRQDPGQGLRLIYYSQIVNDFQKGDIAEGYSVSREKKESFPLTVTSAQKNPTAFYLCASSRGGTGEHLPKRYTFGSGTRLTVV.

This chain uses TRBV27 with TRBJ2-7; the match to TRBD1 covers 9 bases. The ends lost 0 bases at V and 5 bases at J; junction bases unmatched: 8. CDR3 length: 16 residues. The germline V gene encodes CDR1 MNHEY and CDR2 SMNVEV (reference sequence). CDR3 nucleotide sequence: TGTGCCAGCAGTTTATCCGGGACAGGGTCTCGGCACGAGCAGTACTTC. Translation gives CASSLSGTGSRHEQYF.

This chain joins TRBV4-1 and TRBJ1-2; D is unresolved. The V and J ends lost 0 bases and 5 bases respectively, with 19 bases between them. This CDR3 has 17 residues. Germline lookup yields CDR1 MGHRA and CDR2 YSYEKL. CDR3 protein: CASSQDAPPPGSYGYTF. CDR3 in DNA: TGCGCCAGCAGCCAAGATGCCCCACCCCCGGGGAGTTATGGCTACACCTTC.